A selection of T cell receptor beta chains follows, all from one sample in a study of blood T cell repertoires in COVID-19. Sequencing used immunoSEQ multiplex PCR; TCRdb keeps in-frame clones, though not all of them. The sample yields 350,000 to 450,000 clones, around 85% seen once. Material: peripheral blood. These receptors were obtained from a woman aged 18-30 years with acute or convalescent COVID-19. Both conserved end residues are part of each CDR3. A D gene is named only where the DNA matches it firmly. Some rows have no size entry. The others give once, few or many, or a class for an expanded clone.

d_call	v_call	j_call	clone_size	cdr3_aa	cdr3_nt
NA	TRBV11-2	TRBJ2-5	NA	CASSSSGIGETQYF	TGTGCCAGCAGCTCGAGCGGCATTGGAGAGACCCAGTACTTC
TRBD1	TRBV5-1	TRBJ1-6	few	CASSLDRGNSPLHF	TGCGCCAGCAGCTTGGACAGGGGGAATTCACCCCTCCACTTT
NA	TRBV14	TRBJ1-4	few	CASSPGQAKLFF	TGTGCCAGCAGCCCAGGTCAGGCAAAACTGTTTTTT
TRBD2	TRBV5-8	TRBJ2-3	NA	CASSLFGGGTDTQYF	TGTGCCAGCAGCTTGTTCGGGGGGGGCACAGATACGCAGTATTTT
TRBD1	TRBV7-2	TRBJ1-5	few	CASSFVGQHQPQHF	TGTGCCAGCAGCTTTGTGGGACAGCATCAGCCCCAGCATTTT
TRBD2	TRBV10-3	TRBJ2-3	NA	CAISDRGLAGGQDTQYF	TGTGCCATCAGTGATCGGGGACTAGCGGGAGGGCAAGATACGCAGTATTTT
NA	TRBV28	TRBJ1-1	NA	CASSYPGFMNTEAFF	TGTGCCAGCAGTTATCCGGGTTTCATGAACACTGAAGCTTTCTTT
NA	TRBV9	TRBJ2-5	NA	CASSPHSDGVGTQYF	TGTGCCAGCAGCCCTCACTCGGACGGGGTTGGGACCCAGTACTTC
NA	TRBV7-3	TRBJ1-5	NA	CASSLGGTGSNQPQHF	TGTGCCAGCAGCTTAGGAGGGACGGGGAGCAATCAGCCCCAGCATTTT
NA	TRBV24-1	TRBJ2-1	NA	CATSDRGESYNEQFF	TGTGCCACCAGTGACAGGGGGGAGTCCTACAATGAGCAGTTCTTC
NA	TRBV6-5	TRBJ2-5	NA	CASSPFSGQETQYF	TGTGCCAGCAGTCCCTTTAGCGGCCAAGAGACCCAGTACTTC
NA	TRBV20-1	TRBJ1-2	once	CSATKQEVYTF	TGCAGTGCTACTAAGCAAGAGGTCTACACCTTC
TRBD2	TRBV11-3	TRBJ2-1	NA	CASGGSINEQFF	TGTGCCTCCGGCGGGAGTATAAATGAGCAGTTCTTC
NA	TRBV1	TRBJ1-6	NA	CTSSQGYRSNSPLHF	TGCACCAGCAGCCAAGGGTACAGATCTAATTCACCCCTCCACTTT
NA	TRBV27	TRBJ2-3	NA	CASANRPDTDTQYF	TGTGCCAGTGCAAACCGCCCAGACACAGATACGCAGTATTTT
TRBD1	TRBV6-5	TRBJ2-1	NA	CASSSWTGGRNEQFF	TGTGCCAGCAGTTCCTGGACAGGGGGAAGGAATGAGCAGTTCTTC
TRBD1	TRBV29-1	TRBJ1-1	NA	CSLRTGNTEAFF	TGCAGTCTTCGGACAGGGAACACTGAAGCTTTCTTT
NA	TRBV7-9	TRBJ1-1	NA	CASSLQGNTEAFF	TGTGCCAGCAGCTTACAGGGGAACACTGAAGCTTTCTTT
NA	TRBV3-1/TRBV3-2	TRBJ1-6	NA	CASSPTVLELSNSPLHF	TGTGCCAGCAGCCCAACCGTTTTAGAACTGTCGAATTCACCCCTCCACTTT
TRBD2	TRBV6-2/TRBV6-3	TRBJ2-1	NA	CASRRAGGRYNEQFF	TGTGCCAGCCGCCGGGCGGGAGGTCGTTACAATGAGCAGTTCTTC
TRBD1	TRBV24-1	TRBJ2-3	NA	CATSDFRGNTQYF	TGTGCCACCAGTGATTTCAGGGGGAATACGCAGTATTTT
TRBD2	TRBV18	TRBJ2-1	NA	CASSPPRRRLAGGLTYNEQFF	TGTGCCAGCTCACCACCGAGACGAAGACTAGCGGGAGGGTTAACCTACAATGAGCAGTTCTTC
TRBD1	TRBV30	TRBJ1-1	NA	CAWSALLPPTGGNTEAFF	TGTGCCTGGAGTGCCCTTTTGCCCCCGACAGGGGGGAACACTGAAGCTTTCTTT
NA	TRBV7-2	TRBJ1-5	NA	CASSLALGLGAQPQHF	TGTGCCAGCAGCTTAGCCTTGGGTCTTGGGGCCCAGCCCCAGCATTTT
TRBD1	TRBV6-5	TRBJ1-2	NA	CASSYLDRDGYTF	TGTGCCAGCAGCTACCTGGACAGGGATGGCTACACCTTC
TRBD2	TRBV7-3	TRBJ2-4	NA	CASSLGTSGSGLAKNIQYF	TGTGCCAGCAGCTTGGGGACTAGCGGGAGTGGTCTAGCCAAAAACATTCAGTACTTC
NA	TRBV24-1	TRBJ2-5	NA	CATSDAVATEGQETQYF	TGTGCCACCAGTGATGCCGTAGCAACCGAGGGCCAAGAGACCCAGTACTTC
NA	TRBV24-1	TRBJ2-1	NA	CATSGPVYNEQFF	TGTGCCACCAGTGGGCCAGTCTACAATGAGCAGTTCTTC
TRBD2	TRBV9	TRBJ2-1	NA	CASSPGGTSENEQFF	TGTGCCAGCAGCCCCGGCGGGACTAGCGAGAATGAGCAGTTCTTC
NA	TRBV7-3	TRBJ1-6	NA	CASSLAGEGSPLHF	TGTGCCAGCAGCTTAGCGGGGGAAGGATCACCCCTCCACTTT
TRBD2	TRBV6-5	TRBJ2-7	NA	CASSSGLAPGEQYF	TGTGCCAGCAGCTCTGGACTAGCGCCTGGCGAGCAGTACTTC
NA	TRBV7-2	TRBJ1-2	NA	CASSSPGIYGYTF	TGTGCCAGCAGCTCGCCCGGGATCTATGGCTACACCTTC
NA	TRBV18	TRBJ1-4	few	CASSPKGSPTNEKLFF	TGTGCCAGCTCACCTAAGGGGTCCCCAACTAATGAAAAACTGTTTTTT
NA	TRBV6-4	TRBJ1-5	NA	CASSVGRGKGNQPQHF	TGTGCCAGCAGTGTTGGGAGGGGTAAAGGCAATCAGCCCCAGCATTTT
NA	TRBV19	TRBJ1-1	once	CASSSSGKREAFF	TGTGCCAGTAGTAGCTCAGGGAAGAGGGAAGCTTTCTTT
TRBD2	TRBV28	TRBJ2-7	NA	CASSRAASGAYEQYF	TGTGCCAGCAGCCGCGCGGCTAGCGGAGCCTACGAGCAGTACTTC
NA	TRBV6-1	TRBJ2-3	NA	CASSEAGRVVADTQYF	TGTGCCAGCAGTGAAGCGGGCAGGGTAGTAGCAGATACGCAGTATTTT
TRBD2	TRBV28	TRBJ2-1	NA	CATQTSGGYNEQFF	TGTGCCACCCAGACTAGCGGGGGATACAATGAGCAGTTCTTC
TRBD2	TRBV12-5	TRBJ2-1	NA	CASGATSGRRNEQFF	TGTGCTAGTGGCGCTACCTCCGGGAGGAGGAATGAGCAGTTCTTC
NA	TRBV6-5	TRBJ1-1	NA	CASSWKHEVNTEAFF	TGTGCCAGCAGCTGGAAACACGAGGTGAACACTGAAGCTTTCTTT
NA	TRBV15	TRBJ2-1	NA	CATSHDTYNEQFF	TGTGCCACCAGCCACGACACCTACAATGAGCAGTTCTTC
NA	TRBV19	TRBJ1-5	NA	CASSPTEEGNQPQHF	TGTGCCAGTAGTCCTACAGAGGAGGGCAATCAGCCCCAGCATTTT
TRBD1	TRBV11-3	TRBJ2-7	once	CASSLNRGNEQYF	TGTGCCAGCAGCTTGAACAGGGGTAACGAGCAGTACTTC
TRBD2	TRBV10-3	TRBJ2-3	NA	CAISESGSGLAGVGDTQYF	TGTGCCATCAGTGAGTCGGGGTCCGGACTAGCGGGAGTGGGAGATACGCAGTATTTT
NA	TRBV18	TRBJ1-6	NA	CASSPYEDSPLHF	TGTGCCAGCTCACCATATGAGGATTCACCCCTCCACTTT
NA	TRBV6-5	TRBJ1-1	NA	CASSYSPGNTEAFF	TGTGCCAGCAGTTACTCGCCGGGAAACACTGAAGCTTTCTTT
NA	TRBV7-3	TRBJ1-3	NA	CASAANSGNTIYF	TGTGCCAGCGCGGCAAACTCTGGAAACACCATATATTTT
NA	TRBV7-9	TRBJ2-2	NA	CASSLATGQGFTGELFF	TGTGCCAGCAGCTTAGCGACCGGGCAGGGGTTCACCGGGGAGCTGTTTTTT
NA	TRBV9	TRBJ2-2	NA	CASSVDGVPRTGELFF	TGTGCCAGCAGCGTAGACGGGGTACCTCGCACCGGGGAGCTGTTTTTT
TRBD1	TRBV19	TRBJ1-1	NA	CASSEQGGTEAFF	TGTGCCAGCTCAGAACAGGGGGGAACTGAAGCTTTCTTT
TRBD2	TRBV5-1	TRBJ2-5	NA	CASSRLAGGPETQYF	TGCGCCAGCAGCCGTTTAGCGGGAGGGCCAGAGACCCAGTACTTC
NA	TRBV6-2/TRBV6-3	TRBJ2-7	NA	CASSYSREQYF	TGTGCCAGCAGTTACTCGAGGGAGCAGTACTTC
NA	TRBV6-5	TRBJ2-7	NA	CASSYSTGENSYEQYF	TGTGCCAGCAGTTACTCCACCGGGGAAAACTCCTACGAGCAGTACTTC
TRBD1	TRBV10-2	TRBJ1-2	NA	CASSESGQGNYGYTF	TGCGCCAGCAGTGAGTCGGGACAGGGGAACTATGGCTACACCTTC
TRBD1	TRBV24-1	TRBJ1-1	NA	CATKAGTGKDTEAFF	TGTGCCACCAAAGCAGGGACAGGGAAGGACACTGAAGCTTTCTTT
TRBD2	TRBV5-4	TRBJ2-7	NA	CASSAGLAGAGEQYF	TGTGCCAGCAGCGCTGGACTAGCGGGAGCGGGAGAGCAGTACTTC
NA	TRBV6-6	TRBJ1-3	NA	CASSYSTRVTGNTIYF	TGTGCCAGCAGTTACTCGACTCGGGTAACTGGAAACACCATATATTTT
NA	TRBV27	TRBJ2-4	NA	CASSPREGIQYF	TGTGCCAGCAGTCCGCGTGAGGGCATTCAGTACTTC
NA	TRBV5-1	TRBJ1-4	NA	CASSLGLRNEKLFF	TGCGCCAGCAGCTTGGGACTGAGGAATGAAAAACTGTTTTTT
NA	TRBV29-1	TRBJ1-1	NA	CSVDFGRGGTEAFF	TGCAGCGTTGATTTCGGGAGGGGTGGGACTGAAGCTTTCTTT